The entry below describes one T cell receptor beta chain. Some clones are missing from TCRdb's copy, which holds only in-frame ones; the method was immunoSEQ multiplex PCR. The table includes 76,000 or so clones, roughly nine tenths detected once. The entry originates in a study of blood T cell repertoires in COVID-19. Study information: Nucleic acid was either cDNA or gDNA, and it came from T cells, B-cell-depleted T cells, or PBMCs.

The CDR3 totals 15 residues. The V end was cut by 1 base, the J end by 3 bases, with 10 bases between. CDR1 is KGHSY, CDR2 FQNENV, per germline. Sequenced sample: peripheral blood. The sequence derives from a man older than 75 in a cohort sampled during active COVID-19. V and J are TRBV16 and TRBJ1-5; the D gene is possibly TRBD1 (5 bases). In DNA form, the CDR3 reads TGTGCCAGCAGCCAATTTCGACAGACCAATCAGCCCCAGCATTTT. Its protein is CASSQFRQTNQPQHF. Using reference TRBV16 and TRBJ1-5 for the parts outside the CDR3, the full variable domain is GEEVAQTPKHLVRGEGQKAKLYCAPIKGHSYVFWYQQVLKNEFKFLISFQNENVFDETGMPKERFSAKCLPNSPCSLEIQATKLEDSAVYFCASSQFRQTNQPQHFGDGTRLSIL.